This TCR beta chain was observed in a study of shared clonotypes between healthy human individuals. V gave up 4 bases and J gave up 4 bases, with 16 bases separating them. The CDR3 runs 16 residues. The germline gives CDR1 LNHDA, CDR2 SQIVND (reference sequence). Per the original methods: Junction-only sequences produced by ImmunoSEQ had no quality scores, so filtering differed. Clones were sequenced by immunoSEQ multiplex PCR, and TCRdb holds only the in-frame ones, with some missing. The V and J calls and clone size are taken from that table; D and trimming were inferred from the DNA. The table shows more than 2 million clones, with approximately 94% occurring only once. Positively selected for CCR7, the CD45RO-negative cells used as naive CD8 cells excluded terminally differentiated effector memory CD45RA+ cells.

This clonotype was sampled from a man between 18 and 29 years old in good health. The V call is TRBV19, the J call TRBJ2-2; D unresolved. Input material: naive CD8+ T cells sorted from blood. Here the CDR3 DNA reads TGTGCCAGTAGTACCCCCTCCTGGGGTAGCACCGGGGAGCTGTTTTTT. Encoded protein: CASSTPSWGSTGELFF.